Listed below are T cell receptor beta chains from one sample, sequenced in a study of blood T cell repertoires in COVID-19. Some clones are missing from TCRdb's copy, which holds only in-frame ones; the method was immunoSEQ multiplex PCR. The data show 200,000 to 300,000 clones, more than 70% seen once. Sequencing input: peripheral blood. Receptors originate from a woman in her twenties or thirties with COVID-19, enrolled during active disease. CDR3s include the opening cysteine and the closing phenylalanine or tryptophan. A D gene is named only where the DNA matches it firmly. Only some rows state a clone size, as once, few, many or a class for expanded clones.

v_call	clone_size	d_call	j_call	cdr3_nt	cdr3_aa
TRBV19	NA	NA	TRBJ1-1	TGTGCCAGCAAACCCCCGGACATGAACACTGAAGCTTTCTTT	CASKPPDMNTEAFF
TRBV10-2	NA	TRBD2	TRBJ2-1	TGCGCCAGCAGCCTATTAGCGGGAGGGAACAATGAGCAGTTCTTC	CASSLLAGGNNEQFF
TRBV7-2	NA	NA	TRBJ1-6	TGTGCCAGCAGCAGATGGGGGGGGGCCCGGCGGTATTCACCCCTCCACTTT	CASSRWGGARRYSPLHF
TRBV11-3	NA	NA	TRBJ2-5	TGTGCCAGCAGCTTAGGAGCAATCCCCCAAGAGACCCAGTACTTC	CASSLGAIPQETQYF
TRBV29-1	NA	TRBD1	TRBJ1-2	TGCAGCGTTGAAGAAGGGCCGGGACAGGGGAACTATGGCTACACCTTC	CSVEEGPGQGNYGYTF
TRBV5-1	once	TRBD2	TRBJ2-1	TGCGCCAGCAGCCGACAGCGGGAGGCATACAATGAGCAGTTCTTC	CASSRQREAYNEQFF
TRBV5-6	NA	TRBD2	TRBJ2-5	TGTGCCAGCAGCTTGCTCCCTACTAGCGGGAGAGAGACCCAGTACTTC	CASSLLPTSGRETQYF
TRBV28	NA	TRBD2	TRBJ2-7	TGTGCCAGCAGTTTGCCTAGCGGGGGGGATAGGTACGAGCAGTACTTC	CASSLPSGGDRYEQYF
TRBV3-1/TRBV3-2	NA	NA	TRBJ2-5	TGTGCCAGCCCCGTAAAGCTCCCGGCGCGGAGGGAGGCGACCCAGTACTTC	CASPVKLPARREATQYF
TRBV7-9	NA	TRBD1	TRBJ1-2	TGTGCCAGCAGCCCACAGGGGGCGAGGTATGGCTACACCTTC	CASSPQGARYGYTF
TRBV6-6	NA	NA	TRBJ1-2	TGTGCCAGCAGTTTTTTTGACTCCTCCTATGGCTACACCTTC	CASSFFDSSYGYTF
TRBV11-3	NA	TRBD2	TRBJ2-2	TGTGCCAGCAGCCCAGGACTAGCCCCCGGGGAGCTGTTTTTT	CASSPGLAPGELFF
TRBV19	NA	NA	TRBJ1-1	TGTGCCAGTAGTAGGTCCCCAGGGTCCCTTGGATCCACTGAAGCTTTCTTT	CASSRSPGSLGSTEAFF
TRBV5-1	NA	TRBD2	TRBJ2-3	TGCGCCAGCAGGACCGGGACTAGCGGGAGTGTCGGGACAGATACGCAGTATTTT	CASRTGTSGSVGTDTQYF
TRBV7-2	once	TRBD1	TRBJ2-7	TGTGCCAGCAGCTCCACAGGGGGCACGGCCTACGAGCAGTACTTC	CASSSTGGTAYEQYF
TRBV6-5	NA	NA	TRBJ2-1	TGTGCCACGGGGGATCCGTCCTACAATGAGCAGTTCTTC	CATGDPSYNEQFF
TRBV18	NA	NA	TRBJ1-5	TGTGCCAGCTCACCAACCGGGAATGGATATCAGCCCCAGCATTTT	CASSPTGNGYQPQHF
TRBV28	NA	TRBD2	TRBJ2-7	TGTGCCAGCAGTCTTTCGGGACTAGCGGGGGGTGGGTACGAGCAGTACTTC	CASSLSGLAGGGYEQYF
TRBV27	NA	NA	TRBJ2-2	TGTGCCAGCAATACAGGGCCCTACACCGGGGAGCTGTTTTTT	CASNTGPYTGELFF
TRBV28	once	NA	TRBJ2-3	TGTGCCAGCAGTTTACAGGGTCTTAGCACAGATACGCAGTATTTT	CASSLQGLSTDTQYF
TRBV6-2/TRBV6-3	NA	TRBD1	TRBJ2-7	TGTGCCAGCAGTTGGACAGGGAATAGCTACGAGCAGTACTTC	CASSWTGNSYEQYF
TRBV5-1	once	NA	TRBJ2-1	TGCGCCAGCAGCTTGGGGGTTGCTCGCAGCGGTCCCTACAATGAGCAGTTCTTC	CASSLGVARSGPYNEQFF
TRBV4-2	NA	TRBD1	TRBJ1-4	TGTGCCAGCAGTTCGGGACAGGGAATTGAAAAACTGTTTTTT	CASSSGQGIEKLFF
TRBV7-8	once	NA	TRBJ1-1	TGTGCCAGCAGCTTAGGATCGGAGAGGCTCGCAGGGGCTTTCTTT	CASSLGSERLAGAFF
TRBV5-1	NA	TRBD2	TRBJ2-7	TGCGCCAGCAGCTTGGCTCTCGTTAGCGGGAGCTCCTACGAGCAGTACTTC	CASSLALVSGSSYEQYF
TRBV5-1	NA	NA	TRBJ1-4	TGCGCCAGCAGCGTCAGGGAGGGTGAAAAACTGTTTTTT	CASSVREGEKLFF
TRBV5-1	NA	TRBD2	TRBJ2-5	TGCGCCAGCAGAACTAGCGGGGGGGTTGAGACCCAGTACTTC	CASRTSGGVETQYF
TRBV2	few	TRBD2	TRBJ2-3	TGTGCCAGCAGGCGGGAGGGCCAGGGAGATACGCAGTATTTT	CASRREGQGDTQYF
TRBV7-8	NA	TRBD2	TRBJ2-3	TGTGCCAGCAGCTCTAGGACTAGCGGGAGCACAGATACGCAGTATTTT	CASSSRTSGSTDTQYF
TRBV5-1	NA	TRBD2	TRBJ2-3	TGCGCCAGCAGCTTGGGCCTAGCGGGAGGGCCTGGAGATACGCAGTATTTT	CASSLGLAGGPGDTQYF
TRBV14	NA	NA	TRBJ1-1	TGTGCCAGCAGCCCTAGACTCGGCAACACTGAAGCTTTCTTT	CASSPRLGNTEAFF
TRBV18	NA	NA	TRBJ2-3	TGTGCCAGCTCACCACGCTACTACACAGATACGCAGTATTTT	CASSPRYYTDTQYF
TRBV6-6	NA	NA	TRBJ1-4	TGTGCCAGCAGTCCTTCTTCGGCTAATGAAAAACTGTTTTTT	CASSPSSANEKLFF
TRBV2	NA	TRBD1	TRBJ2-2	TGTGCCAGCAAGAGGTCAGGGGGTTACACCGGGGAGCTGTTTTTT	CASKRSGGYTGELFF
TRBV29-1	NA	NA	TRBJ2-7	TGCAGCGTTGAAGGTCCGTTCCGTGAGAGGTGGCAGGGAAAGACCCACGAGCAGTACTTC	CSVEGPFRERWQGKTHEQYF
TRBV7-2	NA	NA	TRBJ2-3	TGTGCCAGCAGCTTAGTGTGGGCAGGGAGCACAGATACGCAGTATTTT	CASSLVWAGSTDTQYF
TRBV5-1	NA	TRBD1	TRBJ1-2	TGCGCCAGCAGCACGACAGGGTTACATGGCTACACCTTC	CASSTTGLHGYTF
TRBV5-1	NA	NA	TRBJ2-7	TGCGCCAGCAGCTCGGCAGGGTCCTACGAGCAGTACTTC	CASSSAGSYEQYF
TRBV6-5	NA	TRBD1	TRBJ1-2	TGTGCCAGCAGTTACTCCGACAGGGGCTATGGCTACACCTTC	CASSYSDRGYGYTF
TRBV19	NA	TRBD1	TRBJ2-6	TGTGCCAGTAGTAGGACAGGGGGCGCTGGGGCCAACGTCCTGACTTTC	CASSRTGGAGANVLTF
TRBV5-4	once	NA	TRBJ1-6	TGTGCCAGCAGCTTAGACAGAGCAACAGGAAATTCACCCCTCCACTTT	CASSLDRATGNSPLHF
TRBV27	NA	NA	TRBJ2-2	TGTGCCAGCAGTTTCCATAACACCGGGGAGCTGTTTTTT	CASSFHNTGELFF
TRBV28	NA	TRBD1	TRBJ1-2	TGTGCCAGCAGTTCCACCTCAGGACAGGGGTACTATGGCTACACCTTC	CASSSTSGQGYYGYTF
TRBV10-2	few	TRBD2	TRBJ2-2	TGCGCCAGCGCGATCGCTAGCGGGGGTGCCGGGGAGCTGTTTTTT	CASAIASGGAGELFF
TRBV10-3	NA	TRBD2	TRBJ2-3	TGTGCCATCAGCGGACTAGCGGGGGGGCCTCGTCGCACAGATACGCAGTATTTT	CAISGLAGGPRRTDTQYF
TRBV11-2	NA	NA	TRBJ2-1	TGTGCCAGCAGCTTACATGGGGGGGCCGGCAATGAGCAGTTCTTC	CASSLHGGAGNEQFF
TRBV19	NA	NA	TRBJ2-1	TGTGCCACCCGTACGAGCTCCTACAATGAGCAGTTCTTC	CATRTSSYNEQFF
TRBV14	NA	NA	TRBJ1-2	TGTGCCAGCAGCCAAGGTGCGAGCTTCTATGGCTACACCTTC	CASSQGASFYGYTF
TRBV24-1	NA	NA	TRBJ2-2	TGTGCCACCAGTGATTTCGGCTATGGTGGCTACCCGGGTCGGGGCACCGGGGAGCTGTTTTTT	CATSDFGYGGYPGRGTGELFF
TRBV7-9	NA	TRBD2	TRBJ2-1	TGTGCCAGCAGTTCCCCTAGCGGGAGGGAGAATGAGCAGTTCTTC	CASSSPSGRENEQFF
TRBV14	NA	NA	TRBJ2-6	TGTGCCAGCAGCCAATCCCCCAGGTCGTCTGGGGCCAACGTCCTGACTTTC	CASSQSPRSSGANVLTF
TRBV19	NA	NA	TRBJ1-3	TGTGCCAGTAGTATCTCTTCCAGGGGCTCTGGAAACACCATATATTTT	CASSISSRGSGNTIYF
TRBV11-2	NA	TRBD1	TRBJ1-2	TGTGCCAGCAGCTCCCGGACAGGGGCTTTTGGCTACACCTTC	CASSSRTGAFGYTF
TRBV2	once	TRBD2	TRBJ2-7	TGTGCCAGCAGGGGCGGGGGGGCCCCATTAGAGCAGTACTTC	CASRGGGAPLEQYF
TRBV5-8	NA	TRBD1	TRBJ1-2	TGTGCCAGCAGCTACAGGGGGCGCGGCTATGGCTACACCTTC	CASSYRGRGYGYTF
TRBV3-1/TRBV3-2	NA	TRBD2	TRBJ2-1	TGTGCCAGCAGCCAAGCTACTAGCGGGAGACTACGCGAGCAGTTCTTC	CASSQATSGRLREQFF
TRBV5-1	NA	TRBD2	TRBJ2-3	TGCGCCAGCAGCTCCCCCCTTGAAGCGGGAACACCATATACGCAGTATTTT	CASSSPLEAGTPYTQYF
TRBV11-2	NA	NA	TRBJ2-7	TGTGCCAGCAGCTTAGGGGGGGAAACCTACGAGCAGTACTTC	CASSLGGETYEQYF
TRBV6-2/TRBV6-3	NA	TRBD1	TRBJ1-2	TGTGCCAGCAGTTTCCCTGACCGGACAGGTTATGGCTACACCTTC	CASSFPDRTGYGYTF